This T cell receptor beta chain emerged from a study of T cell clonotyping in hematopoietic cell transplantation. This CDR3 region has 14 residues. CDR1 is SNHLY and CDR2 is FYNNEI in the germline V gene. J was trimmed by 1 base and V by 1 base; bases with no gene match: 0. Sequencing was performed with immunoSEQ multiplex PCR; in TCRdb, only in-frame clones are kept and a portion is missing. The data show approximately 75,000 clones, 90% to 95% seen once. Findings and caveats of the study: Recipient TCR diversity dropped after transplant; expanded clonotypes rose from day 30 to 180.

Concerning this clone itself: Its antigen is unidentified.

Sequences were obtained from peripheral blood mononuclear cells. The chain couples TRBV2 to TRBJ2-7, with TRBD1 identical over 8 bases. This TCR came from a man between 45 and 60 years old in good health. Some clones in this sample may be carry-over from other donors' samples. The CDR3 sequence is CASSEDRGSYEQYF. The CDR3, as DNA: TGTGCCAGCAGTGAAGACAGGGGGTCCTACGAGCAGTACTTC.